Many counts were recorded for the clone carrying this TCR beta chain. Its target is unknown. Donation came from healthy Caucasian individuals in Russia who were aged 6 to 90. The sample comes from a study of blood T cells in healthy people across ages. Whole-study results and caveats: Total diversity from one million sequenced T cells was likely underestimated.

A J-beta primer mix and a sample-barcoded 5' primer were used in a second PCR of roughly 6 to 11 cycles. Using its own MiXCR run on the 5' RACE reads, TCRdb lists one record per CDR3 protein. This table has about 930,000 distinct CDR3 sequences, 25% to 35% appearing once. This CDR3 has 16 residues. Between the trimmed V and J ends, which lost 4 bases and 5 bases, there was a span of 20 bases. The data also belong to a second study, concerning T cells of mothers and their children. This second report adds: Over 9.5 million TCR beta CDR3 reads were obtained from each mother, and about 3 million from each child.

The chain joins TRBV12-3 or TRBV12-4 to TRBJ1-2; TRBD1 might be the D (6 bases). Sequenced material: blood. This receptor was obtained from a woman between 35 and 50 years old in good health. CDR3 protein: CASSSGYGGEGYGYTF. DNA for the CDR3: TGTGCCAGCAGTTCCGGGTACGGGGGCGAAGGTTATGGCTACACCTTC.